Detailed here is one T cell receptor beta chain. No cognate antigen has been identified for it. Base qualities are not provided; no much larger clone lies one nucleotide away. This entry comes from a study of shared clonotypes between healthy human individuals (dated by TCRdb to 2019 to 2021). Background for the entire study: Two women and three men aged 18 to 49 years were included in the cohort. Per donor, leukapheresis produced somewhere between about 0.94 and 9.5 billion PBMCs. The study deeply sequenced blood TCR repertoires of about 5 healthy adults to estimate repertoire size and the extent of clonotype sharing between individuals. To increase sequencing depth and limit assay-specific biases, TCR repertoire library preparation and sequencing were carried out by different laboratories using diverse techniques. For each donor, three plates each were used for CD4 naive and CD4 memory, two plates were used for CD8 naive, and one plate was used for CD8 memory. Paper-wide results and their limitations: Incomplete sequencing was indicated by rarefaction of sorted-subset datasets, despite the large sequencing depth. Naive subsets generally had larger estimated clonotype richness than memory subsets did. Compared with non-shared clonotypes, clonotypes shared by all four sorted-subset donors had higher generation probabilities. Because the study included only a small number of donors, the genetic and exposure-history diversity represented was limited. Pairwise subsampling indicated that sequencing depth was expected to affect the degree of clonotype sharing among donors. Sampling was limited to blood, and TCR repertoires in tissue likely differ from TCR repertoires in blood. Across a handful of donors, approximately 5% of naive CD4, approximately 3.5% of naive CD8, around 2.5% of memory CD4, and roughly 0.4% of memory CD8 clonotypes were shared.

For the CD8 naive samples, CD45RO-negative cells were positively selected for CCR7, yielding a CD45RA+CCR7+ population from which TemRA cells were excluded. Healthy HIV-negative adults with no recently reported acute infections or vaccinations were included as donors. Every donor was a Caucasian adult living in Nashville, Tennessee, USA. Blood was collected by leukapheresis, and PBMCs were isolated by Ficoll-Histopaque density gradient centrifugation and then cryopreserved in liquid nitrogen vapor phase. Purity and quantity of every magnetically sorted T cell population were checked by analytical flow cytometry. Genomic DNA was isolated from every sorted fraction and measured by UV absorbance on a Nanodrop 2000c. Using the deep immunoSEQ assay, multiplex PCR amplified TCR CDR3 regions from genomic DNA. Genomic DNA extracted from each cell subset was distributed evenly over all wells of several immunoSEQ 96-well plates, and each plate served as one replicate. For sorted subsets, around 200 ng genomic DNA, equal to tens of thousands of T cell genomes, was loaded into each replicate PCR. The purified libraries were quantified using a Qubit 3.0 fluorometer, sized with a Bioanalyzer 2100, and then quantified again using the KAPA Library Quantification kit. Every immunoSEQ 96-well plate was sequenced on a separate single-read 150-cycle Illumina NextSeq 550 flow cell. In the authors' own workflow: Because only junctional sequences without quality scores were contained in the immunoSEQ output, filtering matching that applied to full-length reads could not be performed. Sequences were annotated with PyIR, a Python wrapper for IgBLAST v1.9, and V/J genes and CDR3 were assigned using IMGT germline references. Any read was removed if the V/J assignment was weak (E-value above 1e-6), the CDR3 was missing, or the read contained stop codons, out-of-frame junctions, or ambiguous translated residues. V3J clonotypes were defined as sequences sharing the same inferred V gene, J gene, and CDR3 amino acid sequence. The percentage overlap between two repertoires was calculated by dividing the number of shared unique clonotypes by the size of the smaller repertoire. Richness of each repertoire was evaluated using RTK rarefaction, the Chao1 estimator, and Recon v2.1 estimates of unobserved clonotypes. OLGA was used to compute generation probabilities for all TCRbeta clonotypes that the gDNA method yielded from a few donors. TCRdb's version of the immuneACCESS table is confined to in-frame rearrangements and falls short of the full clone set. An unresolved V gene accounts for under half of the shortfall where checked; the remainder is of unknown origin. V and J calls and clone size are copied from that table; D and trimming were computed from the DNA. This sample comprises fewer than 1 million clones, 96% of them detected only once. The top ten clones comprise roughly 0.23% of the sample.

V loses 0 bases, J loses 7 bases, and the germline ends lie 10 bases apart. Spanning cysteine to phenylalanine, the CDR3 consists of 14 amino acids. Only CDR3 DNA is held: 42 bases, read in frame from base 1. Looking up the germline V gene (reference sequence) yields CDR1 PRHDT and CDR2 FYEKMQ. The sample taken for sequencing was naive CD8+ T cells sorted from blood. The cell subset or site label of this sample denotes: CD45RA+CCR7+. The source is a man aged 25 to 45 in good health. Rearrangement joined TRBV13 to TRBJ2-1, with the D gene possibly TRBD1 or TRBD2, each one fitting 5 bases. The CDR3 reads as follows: CASSLGGAVNEQFF. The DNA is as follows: TGTGCCAGCAGCTTAGGCGGGGCTGTTAATGAGCAGTTCTTC.